The 28 T cell receptor beta chains listed next were all sequenced from one sample in a study of blood T cell repertoires in COVID-19. Only in-frame clones appear in the TCRdb table, and some are missing; sequencing was by immunoSEQ multiplex PCR. The sample shows about 180,000 clones, roughly 84% of them seen only once. The sequenced material came from peripheral blood. The receptors stem from a man between 18 and 35 years old with active or convalescent COVID-19.

This sequence joins TRBV13 and TRBJ2-1; a possible D gene is TRBD1 (5 bases). The CDR3 totals 14 residues. The V end lost 5 bases, the J end lost 8 bases, and 16 bases lay between the germline ends. Germline V gene data show CDR1 as PRHDT and CDR2 as FYEKMQ (reference sequence). In nucleotides, the CDR3 is TGTGCCAGCAGCGCCGTCGTCAGGGCCCATGAGCAGTTCTTC. Translating gives CASSAVVRAHEQFF.

This rearrangement joins TRBV6-6 to TRBJ1-5; no clear D. CDR3 length equals 15 residues. Trimming removed 0 bases from V and 2 bases from J, with 8 bases in between. Germline CDR1 is MNHNY and CDR2 is SVGAGI (reference sequence). CDR3 nucleotides: TGTGCCAGCAGTTACTCAAGTCAGGGCAATCAGCCCCAGCATTTT. It codes for CASSYSSQGNQPQHF.

V usage is TRBV6-1 and J usage is TRBJ2-7, with D maybe TRBD2 (5 bases). V dropped 2 bases and J dropped 2 bases, with 13 bases sitting between them. There are 15 residues in the CDR3. Germline V gene data show CDR1 as MNHNS and CDR2 as SASEGT. The CDR3: CASSEFAAATYEQYF. CDR3 in DNA: TGTGCCAGCAGTGAATTTGCAGCGGCCACCTACGAGCAGTACTTC.

The chain is built from TRBV4-2 and TRBJ2-1; D remains unclear. This CDR3 is built from 13 residues. Per germline, CDR1 LGHNA and CDR2 YNFKEQ. The V gene lost 4 bases and the J gene lost 4 bases, with 8 bases spanning the gap. CDR3: CASSPATYNEQFF. The CDR3 DNA is TGTGCCAGCAGCCCGGCGACATACAATGAGCAGTTCTTC.

This clone appeared a few times. This rearrangement joins TRBV6-2 or TRBV6-3 to TRBJ1-1, with a weak D call TRBD1 (5 bases). V shed 6 bases and J shed 1 base, with 21 bases lying between them. CDR1 MNHEY and CDR2 SVGEGT come from the germline V gene. The CDR3 sequence is 17 residues long. CDR3 sequence (DNA): TGTGCCAGCAGCCCTCGGGCCACAGGAATACAGAACACTGAAGCTTTCTTT. This translates into CASSPRATGIQNTEAFF.

A word on this clone: The same CDR3 also results from other DNA sequences found in this sample. This chain links TRBV5-1 with TRBJ2-5; no definite D call. Germline lookup yields CDR1 SGHRS and CDR2 YFSETQ. The length of the CDR3 is 13 residues. V shed 0 bases and J shed 1 base, with 4 bases lying between them. CDR3 bases: TGCGCCAGCAGCTTGGGCAGCCAAGAGACCCAGTACTTC. Translating it yields CASSLGSQETQYF.

The V gene is TRBV6-2 or TRBV6-3, the J gene TRBJ1-2; D is unclear. Trimming cost V 0 bases and J 0 bases, with 17 bases left between them. CDR1 and CDR2 from the germline V gene are MNHEY and SVGEGT. This CDR3 spans 18 amino acids. The CDR3 coding sequence is TGTGCCAGCAGTTACTCGATATACCATCCCACTCCTAACTATGGCTACACCTTC. Translated, it gives CASSYSIYHPTPNYGYTF.

The CDR3 loop reads CASSHGSGGAYEQYF. CDR3 DNA: TGCGCCAGCAGCCACGGTAGCGGGGGGGCCTACGAGCAGTACTTC. V usage is TRBV4-1 and J usage is TRBJ2-7; 11 bases match TRBD2. Germline CDR1 is MGHRA and CDR2 is YSYEKL. Unmatched junction bases numbered 3, after V lost 3 bases and J lost 2 bases. The CDR3 totals 15 residues.

The V call is TRBV5-4, the J call TRBJ2-4; 11 bases fit TRBD1. The CDR3 is 13 residues long. The V and J ends lost 7 bases and 6 bases, in that order; junction bases with no gene match: 3. Per germline, CDR1 SGHNT and CDR2 YYREEE (reference sequence). The CDR3 is CASGDRGTNIQYF. CDR3 sequence (DNA): TGTGCCAGCGGGGACAGGGGGACAAACATTCAGTACTTC.

The chain links TRBV7-9 to TRBJ1-6; 10 bases align to TRBD1. Trimming removed 5 bases from V and 8 bases from J; junction bases left unmatched: 3. The CDR3 has 14 residues. The germline gives CDR1 SEHNR, CDR2 FQNEAQ (reference sequence). CDR3 nucleotides: TGTGCCAGCAGCCGGACAGGGGGAGATTCACCCCTCCACTTT. Residues: CASSRTGGDSPLHF.

The chain carries TRBV5-1 and TRBJ1-2; the D gene is possibly TRBD1 (6 bases). CDR1 is SGHRS and CDR2 is YFSETQ in the germline V gene. The CDR3 extends over 15 amino acids. Trimming cost V 4 bases and J 4 bases, with 17 bases left between them. CDR3 protein: CASSGRDKVGYGYTF. The DNA of the CDR3 is TGCGCCAGCAGCGGCCGGGACAAGGTGGGCTATGGCTACACCTTC.

This sequence joins TRBV6-5 and TRBJ1-5, with 10 bases matching TRBD1. After removal of 5 bases from V and 4 bases from J, the junction contained 2 bases not matched to a gene. The CDR3 loop spans 14 amino acids. Germline loops: CDR1 MNHEY, CDR2 SVGAGI. The CDR3 DNA reads as TGTGCCAGCAGTCCGGGACAGGGGAATCAGCCCCAGCATTTT. It yields the protein CASSPGQGNQPQHF.

The V gene is TRBV29-1, the J gene TRBJ2-3; a possible D gene is TRBD2 (5 bases). Trimming took off 2 bases at V and 1 base at J, with 7 bases between the two ends. CDR3 length: 13 residues. Germline CDR1 and CDR2: SQVTM and ANQGSEA. The chain's CDR3 is CSVETRGTDTQYF. The CDR3, as DNA: TGCAGCGTTGAAACGCGGGGCACAGATACGCAGTATTTT.

This clone was found many times. V and J are TRBV6-4 and TRBJ2-3; 8 bases fit TRBD2. This CDR3 has 15 residues. The J segment lost 5 bases and the V segment lost 0 bases, leaving 4 bases of the junction unmatched. Germline V gene sequence: CDR1 MRHNA, CDR2 SNTAGT. CDR3: CASSDSSGRGDTQYF. The CDR3 DNA sequence: TGTGCCAGCAGTGACTCCAGCGGGAGAGGAGATACGCAGTATTTT.

V is TRBV19 and J is TRBJ1-5; D is possibly TRBD1 (6 bases). The V gene lost 5 bases and the J gene lost 4 bases, with 18 bases spanning the gap. This CDR3 region has 16 residues. The germline CDR1 and CDR2 sequences are LNHDA and SQIVND (reference sequence). The CDR3 DNA sequence: TGTGCCAGTAGTGTAATTTCCGGACAGCGAAATCAGCCCCAGCATTTT. It encodes CASSVISGQRNQPQHF.

This clone has just a few counts. The chain links TRBV2 to TRBJ1-1; TRBD1 might be the D (6 bases). Trimming cost V 5 bases and J 1 base, with 11 bases left between them. CDR3 length equals 14 residues. CDR1 and CDR2 from the germline V gene are SNHLY and FYNNEI. This CDR3 is CASSPDRANTEAFF. For the CDR3, the DNA is TGTGCCAGCAGTCCGGACAGAGCGAACACTGAAGCTTTCTTT.

In DNA, the CDR3 is TGTGCCAGCAGGAAGTCGACAGGGGATCCCGAGGAGACCCTCCACTTT. Translating it yields CASRKSTGDPEETLHF. The V and J genes are TRBV7-9 and TRBJ1-6, with 8 bases that match TRBD1. With V trimmed by 6 bases and J by 14 bases, 18 bases remained unmatched. Germline V gene data show CDR1 as SEHNR and CDR2 as FQNEAQ (reference sequence). This CDR3 is built from 16 residues.

J is TRBJ2-5 and V is TRBV28; TRBD1 is a possible D gene (5 bases). This CDR3 contains 13 residues. The germline V gene encodes CDR1 MDHEN and CDR2 SYDVKM. Between the trimmed V and J ends, which lost 7 bases and 1 base, there was a span of 10 bases. CDR3 DNA: TGTGCCAGCAATAGACAGTTCCAAGAGACCCAGTACTTC. Translation gives CASNRQFQETQYF.

The CDR3 DNA sequence: TGTGCCAGTAGTAAGGGACAGGGGGCCGTTCAGCCCCAGCATTTT. Translating gives CASSKGQGAVQPQHF. The chain carries TRBV19 and TRBJ1-5, with TRBD1 matching over 12 bases. Unmatched junction bases numbered 4, after V lost 4 bases and J lost 6 bases. The CDR3 contains 15 residues. The germline CDR1 and CDR2 sequences are LNHDA and SQIVND (reference sequence).

This clone occurred once. The chain couples TRBV14 to TRBJ1-4; D remains ambiguous. The CDR3 is 15 residues long. Trimming took 2 bases from V and 4 from J, leaving 11 bases between them. CDR1 is SGHDN and CDR2 is FVKESK in the germline V gene. The CDR3 loop reads CASSQFTSYNEKLFF. As DNA, the CDR3 is TGTGCCAGCAGCCAATTTACATCGTATAATGAAAAACTGTTTTTT.

In this sample, this clone turned up a few times. The chain combines TRBV19 with TRBJ1-3, with no clear D. V was shortened by 3 bases and J by 1 base, with 7 bases between the two germline ends. Germline V gene data show CDR1 as LNHDA and CDR2 as SQIVND (reference sequence). The CDR3 contains 14 residues. The CDR3 spells CASSIPHSGNTIYF. In DNA, the CDR3 is TGTGCCAGTAGTATCCCCCATTCTGGAAACACCATATATTTT.

The gene calls are TRBV7-2 and TRBJ2-2; possibly TRBD2 for D (6 bases). The CDR3 spans 16 residues. V gave up 4 bases and J gave up 1 base, with 13 bases separating them. Germline V gives CDR1 SGHTA, CDR2 FQGNSA. The chain's CDR3 is CASSSRGAGNTGELFF. The CDR3 DNA sequence: TGTGCCAGCAGCTCCCGAGGAGCGGGGAACACCGGGGAGCTGTTTTTT.

The chain employs TRBV9 and TRBJ2-7, with 7 nucleotides matching TRBD2. The germline gives CDR1 SGDLS, CDR2 YYNGEE. The CDR3 is made up of 13 amino acids. The junction had 2 bases not matched to a gene; V was cut back by 2 bases and J by 3 bases. CDR3 residues: CASSVGTNYEQYF. The CDR3 DNA reads TGTGCCAGCAGCGTTGGGACTAACTACGAGCAGTACTTC.

Only one count was recorded for this clone. The V and J genes are TRBV6-4 and TRBJ1-1, with 7 bases that match TRBD1. The CDR3 length is 13 residues. V lost 2 bases and J lost 11; bases outside the gene matches: 8. Germline V gives CDR1 MRHNA, CDR2 SNTAGT. The CDR3 nucleotides are TGTGCCAGCAGTGACGAATGGGGACAGACGGCTTTCTTT. It is translated as CASSDEWGQTAFF.

This rearrangement joins TRBV6-5 to TRBJ1-6; TRBD1 agrees at 8 bases. The CDR3 is made up of 13 amino acids. Germline CDR1 MNHEY, CDR2 SVGAGI. With 10 bases clipped from V and 7 bases from J, the junction kept 6 bases outside the gene matches. The CDR3 DNA sequence: TGTGCCACCCGGACAGGGAGAAATTCACCCCTCCACTTT. Its translation is CATRTGRNSPLHF.

The rearrangement uses TRBV19 and TRBJ2-1; D possibly corresponds to TRBD1 (6 bases). The V gene's germline CDR1 is LNHDA and CDR2 SQIVND (reference sequence). V was cut by 8 bases and J by 3 bases, with 14 bases left in between. This CDR3 region has 14 residues. CDR3 DNA: TGTGCCAGTGCCGGACAGTTCGGCTACAATGAGCAGTTCTTC. This gives the protein CASAGQFGYNEQFF.

The J gene is TRBJ2-2, the V gene TRBV11-3; tentative D call: TRBD2 (6 bases). V lost 0 bases to trimming and J lost 2 bases, with 13 bases between them. Germline CDR1 SGHNT, CDR2 YENEEA. CDR3 length: 17 residues. The CDR3 loop is CASSLDRFGSNTGELFF. The CDR3 nucleotides read TGTGCCAGCAGCTTAGATCGGTTCGGGAGCAACACCGGGGAGCTGTTTTTT.

In regard to this clone: The sample has other DNA sequences that encode this CDR3 too. The DNA of the CDR3 is TGTGCCTGGAGTACAACAGGTTTTTCTGGGGCCAACGTCCTGACTTTC. Protein product: CAWSTTGFSGANVLTF. The V call is TRBV30, the J call TRBJ2-6; maybe TRBD1 (5 bases). The germline V and J ends were trimmed by 2 bases and 1 base, with 12 bases remaining between them. This CDR3 has 16 amino acids. Per the germline V gene, CDR1 is GTSNPN and CDR2 is SVGIG (reference sequence).